The next 15 T cell receptor beta chains were all read from a single sample in a study of T cell repertoires in cytomegalovirus infection. From the reads, TCRdb called clonotypes with MiXCR, one entry per CDR3 protein. The data show more than 400,000 distinct CDR3 sequences, approximately 26% seen once. Sequenced: PBMCs. These receptor sequences come from a human donor in good health (CMV status not recorded). Some clones in this sample may be carry-over from other donors' samples.

This clonotype was picked up many times. This CDR3 is CASGPRAETQYF. Here the CDR3 DNA reads TGTGCCAGCGGGCCTCGCGCAGAGACCCAGTACTTC. V is TRBV7-2 and J is TRBJ2-5; D is uncertain. CDR1 and CDR2 (germline): SGHTA, FQGNSA. Trimming pared 8 bases from V and 4 bases from J, leaving 11 bases between. The CDR3 is 12 residues long. The whole variable domain, remainder taken from reference TRBV7-2 and TRBJ2-5, is GAGVSQSPSNKVTEKGKDVELRCDPISGHTALYWYRQSLGQGLEFLIYFQGNSAPDKSGLPSDRFSAERTGGSVSTLTIQRTQQEDSAVYLCASGPRAETQYFGPGTRLLVL.

V usage is TRBV20-1 and J usage is TRBJ1-6, with a tentative D call TRBD1 (5 bases). The CDR3 consists of 14 residues. CDR1 and CDR2 (germline): DFQATT, SNEGSKA (reference sequence). V was cut by 6 bases and J by 2 bases, with 11 bases left in between. The CDR3 reads CSAGALTYNSPLHF. The CDR3 nucleotides read TGCAGTGCCGGGGCGTTAACCTATAATTCACCCCTCCACTTT.

V usage is TRBV7-9 and J usage is TRBJ2-1; 9 positions agree with TRBD2. Unmatched junction bases numbered 11, after V lost 5 bases and J lost 9 bases. CDR1 is SEHNR, CDR2 FQNEAQ, per germline (reference sequence). The CDR3 consists of 15 residues. The CDR3 region is CASSGGGTSRLEQFF. The CDR3 DNA sequence: TGTGCCAGCAGCGGAGGGGGGACTAGCCGGCTTGAGCAGTTCTTC.

As DNA, the CDR3 is TGTGCCAGCAGCGTAGGAGTGGCAGATACGCAGTATTTT. Protein product: CASSVGVADTQYF. The V gene is TRBV9, the J gene TRBJ2-3; D uncertain. CDR3 size: 13 residues. Trimming stripped 0 bases from V and 4 bases from J, with 6 bases between. The germline V gene has CDR1 SGDLS and CDR2 YYNGEE.

This clonotype came up a few times. The CDR3 DNA is TGTGCCAGCAACCCGTATGGGCTGGGCGGGACTAGCACAGATACGCAGTATTTT. This gives the protein CASNPYGLGGTSTDTQYF. The gene calls are TRBV9 and TRBJ2-3; maybe TRBD2 (6 bases). This CDR3 region has 18 residues. Deletions cut 6 bases from V and 0 bases from J, with 23 bases between. Germline CDR1 and CDR2: SGDLS and YYNGEE. The full variable domain, in which reference TRBV9 and TRBJ2-3 provide the parts outside the CDR3, is DSGVTQTPKHLITATGQRVTLRCSPRSGDLSVYWYQQSLDQGLQFLIQYYNGEERAKGNILERFSAQQFPDLHSELNLSSLELGDSALYFCASNPYGLGGTSTDTQYFGPGTRLTVL.

This clonotype was seen repeatedly, ten times or more. The V and J genes are TRBV7-2 and TRBJ2-5; tentatively, D is TRBD2 (6 bases). V lost 3 bases, J lost 3 bases, and 14 bases lay in between. The CDR3 consists of 15 residues. Germline-derived CDR1 and CDR2 are SGHTA and FQGNSA. This chain's CDR3 is CASSLDGRGEETQYF. CDR3 coding DNA: TGTGCCAGCAGCTTGGACGGGAGAGGAGAAGAGACCCAGTACTTC.

This clonotype has just a few counts. V gene TRBV14 combines with J gene TRBJ2-1, with TRBD1 matching over 12 bases. The germline V gene has CDR1 SGHDN and CDR2 FVKESK. Trimming cost V 0 bases and J 8 bases; bases outside gene matches: 8. The CDR3 loop spans 17 amino acids. In DNA form, the CDR3 reads TGTGCCAGCAGCCAAGATCCTCGGGACAGGGGGCAAGATGAGCAGTTCTTC. Protein sequence: CASSQDPRDRGQDEQFF. Full variable domain (outside the CDR3, taken from reference TRBV14 and TRBJ2-1): EAGVTQFPSHSVIEKGQTVTLRCDPISGHDNLYWYRRVMGKEIKFLLHFVKESKQDESGMPNNRFLAERTGGTYSTLKVQPAELEDSGVYFCASSQDPRDRGQDEQFFGPGTRLTVL.

The chain has TRBV6-1 and TRBJ2-7; D gene unclear. The CDR3 extends over 12 amino acids. Trimming stripped 4 bases from V and 3 bases from J, with 7 bases between. From germline, CDR1 is MNHNS and CDR2 SASEGT. In nucleotides, the CDR3 is TGTGCCAGCAGTGGACAAGGCTACGAGCAGTACGTC. Translation gives CASSGQGYEQYV.

This clonotype was found many times. This chain uses TRBV7-2 with TRBJ1-4, with D maybe TRBD1 (5 bases). The CDR3 sequence is 16 residues long. Trimming removed 5 bases from V and 8 bases from J, with 21 bases in between. Germline CDR1 is SGHTA and CDR2 is FQGNSA. CDR3 loop: CASSARASDTQEKLFF. In DNA form, the CDR3 reads TGTGCCAGCAGCGCACGTGCTTCGGACACCCAGGAAAAACTGTTTTTT.

V gene TRBV7-2 combines with J gene TRBJ2-1; 9 bases map to TRBD2. There are 17 residues in the CDR3. CDR1 is SGHTA and CDR2 is FQGNSA in the germline V gene. J lost 1 base, V lost 0 bases, and 4 bases had no gene match. The CDR3 loop is CASSLARLAGSYNEQFF. The CDR3 coding sequence is TGTGCCAGCAGCTTAGCGCGTCTAGCGGGGTCCTACAATGAGCAGTTCTTC.

The chain has TRBV18 and TRBJ1-4; no reliable D call. Germline V gene data show CDR1 as KGHSH and CDR2 as LQKENI. The CDR3 is 15 amino acids. V shed 3 bases and J shed 7 bases, with 15 bases lying between them. CDR3 in amino acids: CASSPTGSPTEKLFF. CDR3 in DNA: TGTGCCAGCTCACCTACGGGCAGTCCCACTGAAAAACTGTTTTTT.

This clonotype was seen more than once but under ten times. This chain uses TRBV7-6 with TRBJ1-1; tentative D call: TRBD1 (5 bases). V was trimmed by 5 bases and J by 5 bases, leaving 18 bases between them. The CDR3 runs to 15 residues. The V gene's germline CDR1 is SGHVS and CDR2 FNYEAQ. The CDR3 DNA follows: TGTGCCAGCAGCCCCTTTGGGGCAGGGAATACTGAAGCTTTCTTT. This sequence encodes CASSPFGAGNTEAFF.

This chain joins TRBV14 and TRBJ2-7, with D possibly matching TRBD2 (5 bases). With 4 bases removed from V and 3 bases from J, the gap between germline ends came to 22 bases. Germline V gene data show CDR1 as SGHDN and CDR2 as FVKESK. CDR3 length: 17 residues. CDR3 loop: CASSRIGLSPKSYEQYF. CDR3 in DNA: TGTGCCAGCAGCCGCATAGGACTCAGCCCCAAAAGCTACGAGCAGTACTTC.

J is TRBJ2-1 and V is TRBV6-2 or TRBV6-3; D is possibly TRBD2 (7 bases). The CDR3 has 21 residues. CDR1 is MNHEY, CDR2 SVGEGT, per germline. The V end lost 4 bases, the J end lost 5 bases, and 33 bases lay between the germline ends. CDR3 residues: CASSFFPRRGSFGGGDNEQFF. CDR3 in DNA: TGTGCCAGCAGTTTCTTTCCTAGACGTGGGAGCTTTGGAGGGGGGGACAATGAGCAGTTCTTC.

This clonotype was found a few times. The genes are TRBV6-2 or TRBV6-3 and TRBJ2-1; TRBD2 matches at 12 bases. Per germline, CDR1 MNHEY and CDR2 SVGEGT. V gave up 8 bases and J gave up 3 bases; unmatched junction bases: 14. There are 18 residues in the CDR3. DNA for the CDR3: TGTGCCAGCCTCCCGCTCCTATCTAGCGGGAGGGACTACAATGAGCAGTTCTTC. This codes for CASLPLLSSGRDYNEQFF.